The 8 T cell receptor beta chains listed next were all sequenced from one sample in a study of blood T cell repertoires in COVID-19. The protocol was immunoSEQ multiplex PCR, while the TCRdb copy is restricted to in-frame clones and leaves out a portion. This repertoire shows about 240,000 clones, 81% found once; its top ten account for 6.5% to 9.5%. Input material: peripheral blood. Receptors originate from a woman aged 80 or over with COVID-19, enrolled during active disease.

This chain's CDR3 is CASSLRGSGSIIKYEQYF. CDR3 coding DNA: TGTGCCAGCAGCCTCCGGGGTAGCGGGAGTATCATTAAGTACGAGCAGTACTTC. The chain employs TRBV4-2 and TRBJ2-7, with 9 bases matching TRBD2. Unmatched junction bases numbered 17, after V lost 4 bases and J lost 4 bases. CDR1 LGHNA and CDR2 YNFKEQ come from the germline V gene. CDR3 length: 18 residues.

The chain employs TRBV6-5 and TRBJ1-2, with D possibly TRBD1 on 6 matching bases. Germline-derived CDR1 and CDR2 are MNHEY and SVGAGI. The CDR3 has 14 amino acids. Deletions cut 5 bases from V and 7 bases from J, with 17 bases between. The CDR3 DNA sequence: TGTGCCAGCAGTAACCCTCAGGGGCGAGGTGGCTACACCTTC. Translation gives CASSNPQGRGGYTF.

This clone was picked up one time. CDR3 in amino acids: CATSAAGGLQTQYF. The CDR3 DNA sequence: TGTGCCACCAGTGCTGCGGGAGGTCTCCAGACCCAGTACTTC. The chain recombines TRBV24-1 with TRBJ2-5; TRBD2 matches at 8 bases. CDR3 length: 14 amino acids. Losses at the gene ends were 5 bases for V and 6 bases for J; bases not matched to a gene: 7. Germline values: CDR1 KGHDR, CDR2 SFDVKD.

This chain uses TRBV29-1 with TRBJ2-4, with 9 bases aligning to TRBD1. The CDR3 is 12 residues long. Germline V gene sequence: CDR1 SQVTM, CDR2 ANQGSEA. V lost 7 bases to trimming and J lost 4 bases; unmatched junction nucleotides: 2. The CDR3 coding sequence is TGCAGCGGAGGGACAGGGAAAAACATTCAGTACTTC. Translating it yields CSGGTGKNIQYF.

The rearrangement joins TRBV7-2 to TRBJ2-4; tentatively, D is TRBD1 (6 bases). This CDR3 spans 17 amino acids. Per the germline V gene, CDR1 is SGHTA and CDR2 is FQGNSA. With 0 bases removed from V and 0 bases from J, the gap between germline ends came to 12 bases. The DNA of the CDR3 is TGTGCCAGCAGCTTAGCGCAGCAGGGGTTAGCCAAAAACATTCAGTACTTC. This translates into CASSLAQQGLAKNIQYF.

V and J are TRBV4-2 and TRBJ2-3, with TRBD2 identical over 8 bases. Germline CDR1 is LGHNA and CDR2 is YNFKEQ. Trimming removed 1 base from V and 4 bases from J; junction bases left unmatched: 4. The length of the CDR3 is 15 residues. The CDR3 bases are TGTGCCAGCAGCCAAGTGGGGCGGGAGGCAGATACGCAGTATTTT. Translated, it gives CASSQVGREADTQYF.

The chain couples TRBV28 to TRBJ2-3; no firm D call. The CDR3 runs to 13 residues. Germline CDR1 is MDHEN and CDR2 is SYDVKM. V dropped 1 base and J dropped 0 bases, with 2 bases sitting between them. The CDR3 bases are TGTGCCAGCAGTTTATCTAGCACAGATACGCAGTATTTT. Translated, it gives CASSLSSTDTQYF.

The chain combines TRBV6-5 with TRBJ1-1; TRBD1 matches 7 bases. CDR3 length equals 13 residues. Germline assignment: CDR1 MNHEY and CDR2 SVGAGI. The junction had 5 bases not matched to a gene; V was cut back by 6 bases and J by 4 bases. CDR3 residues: CASRKGAGTEAFF. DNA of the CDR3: TGTGCCAGCAGGAAGGGGGCGGGCACTGAAGCTTTCTTT.